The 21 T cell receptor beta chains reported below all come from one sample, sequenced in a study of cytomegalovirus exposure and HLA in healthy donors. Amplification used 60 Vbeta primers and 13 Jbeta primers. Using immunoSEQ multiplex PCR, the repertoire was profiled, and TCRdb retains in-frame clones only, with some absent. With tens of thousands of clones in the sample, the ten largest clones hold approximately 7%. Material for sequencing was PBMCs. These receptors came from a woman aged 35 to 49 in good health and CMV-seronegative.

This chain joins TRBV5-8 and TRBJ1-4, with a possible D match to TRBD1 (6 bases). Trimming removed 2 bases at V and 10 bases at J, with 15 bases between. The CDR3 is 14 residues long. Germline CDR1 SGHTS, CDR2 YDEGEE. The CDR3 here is CASSFRQADGKLFF. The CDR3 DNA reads TGTGCCAGCAGCTTCAGACAGGCCGATGGAAAACTGTTTTTT.

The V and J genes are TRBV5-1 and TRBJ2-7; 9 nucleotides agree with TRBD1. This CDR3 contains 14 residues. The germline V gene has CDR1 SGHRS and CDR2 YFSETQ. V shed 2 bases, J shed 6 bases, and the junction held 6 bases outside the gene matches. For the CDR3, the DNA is TGCGCCAGCAGCTTTGGGACAGGGATGGTCGAGCAGTACTTC. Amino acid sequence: CASSFGTGMVEQYF. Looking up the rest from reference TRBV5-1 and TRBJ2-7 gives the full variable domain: KAGVTQTPRYLIKTRGQQVTLSCSPISGHRSVSWYQQTPGQGLQFLFEYFSETQRNKGNFPGRFSGRQFSNSRSEMNVSTLELGDSALYLCASSFGTGMVEQYFGPGTRLTVT.

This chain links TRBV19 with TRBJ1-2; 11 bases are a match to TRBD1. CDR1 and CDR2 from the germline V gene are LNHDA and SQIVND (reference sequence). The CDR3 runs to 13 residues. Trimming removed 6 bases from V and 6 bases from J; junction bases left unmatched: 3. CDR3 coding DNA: TGTGCCAGTAGCCAGGGACAGGGGGATGGCTACACCTTC. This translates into CASSQGQGDGYTF.

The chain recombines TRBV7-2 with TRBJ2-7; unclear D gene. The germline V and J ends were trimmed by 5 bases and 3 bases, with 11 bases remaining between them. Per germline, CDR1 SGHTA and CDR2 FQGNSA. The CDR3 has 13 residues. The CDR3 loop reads CASSLLPIYEQYF. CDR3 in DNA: TGTGCCAGCAGCCTACTACCTATCTACGAGCAGTACTTC.

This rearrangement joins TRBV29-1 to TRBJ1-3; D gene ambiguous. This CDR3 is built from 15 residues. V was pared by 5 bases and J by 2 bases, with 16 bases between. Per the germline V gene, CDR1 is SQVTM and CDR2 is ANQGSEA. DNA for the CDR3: TGCAGCGTTCGGAAAGACCCGGGAACTGGAAACACCATATATTTT. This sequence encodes CSVRKDPGTGNTIYF.

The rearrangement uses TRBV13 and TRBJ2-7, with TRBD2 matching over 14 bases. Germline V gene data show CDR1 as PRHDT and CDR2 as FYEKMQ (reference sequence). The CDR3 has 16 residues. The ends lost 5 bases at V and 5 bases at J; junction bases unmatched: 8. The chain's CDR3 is CASSRGLAGVRNEQYF. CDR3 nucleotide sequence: TGTGCCAGCAGCCGGGGACTAGCGGGAGTCAGGAACGAGCAGTACTTC.

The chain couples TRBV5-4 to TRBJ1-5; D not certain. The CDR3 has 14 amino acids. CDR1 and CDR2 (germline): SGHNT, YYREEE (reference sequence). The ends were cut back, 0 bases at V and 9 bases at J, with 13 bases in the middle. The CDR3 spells CASSLERGAGPQHF. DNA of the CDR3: TGTGCCAGCAGCTTGGAGCGGGGTGCGGGGCCCCAGCATTTT.

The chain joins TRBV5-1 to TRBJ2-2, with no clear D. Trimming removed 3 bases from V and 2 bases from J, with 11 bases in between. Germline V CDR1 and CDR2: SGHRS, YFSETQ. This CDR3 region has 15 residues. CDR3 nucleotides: TGCGCCAGCAGCTCAATAGGAGAAAACACCGGGGAGCTGTTTTTT. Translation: CASSSIGENTGELFF.

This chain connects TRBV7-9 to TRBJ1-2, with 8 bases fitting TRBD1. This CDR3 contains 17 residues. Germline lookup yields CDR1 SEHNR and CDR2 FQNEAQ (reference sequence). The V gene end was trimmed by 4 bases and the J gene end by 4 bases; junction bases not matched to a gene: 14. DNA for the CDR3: TGTGCCAGCAGCTCCCCCGGTGGACAGGGCTTCGGCTATGGCTACACCTTC. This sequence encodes CASSSPGGQGFGYGYTF.

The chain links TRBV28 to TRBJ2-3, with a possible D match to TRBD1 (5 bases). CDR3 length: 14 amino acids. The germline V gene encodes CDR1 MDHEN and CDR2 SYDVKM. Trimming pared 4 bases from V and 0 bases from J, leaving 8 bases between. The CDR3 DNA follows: TGTGCCAGCAGTTACCCAGGGAGCACAGATACGCAGTATTTT. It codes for CASSYPGSTDTQYF.

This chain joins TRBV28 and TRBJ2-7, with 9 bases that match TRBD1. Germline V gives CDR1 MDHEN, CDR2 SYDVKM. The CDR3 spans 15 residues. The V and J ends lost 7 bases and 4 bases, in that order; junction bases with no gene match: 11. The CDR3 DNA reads TGTGCCAGCACCGTACCGGGACAGGGCCCGTACGAGCAGTACTTC. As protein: CASTVPGQGPYEQYF.

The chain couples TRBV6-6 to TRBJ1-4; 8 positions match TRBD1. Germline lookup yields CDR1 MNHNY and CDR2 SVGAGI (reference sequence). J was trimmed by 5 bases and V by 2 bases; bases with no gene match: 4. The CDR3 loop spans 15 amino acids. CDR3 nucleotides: TGTGCCAGCAGTTACGGAGACAGGGGAAATGAAAAACTGTTTTTT. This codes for CASSYGDRGNEKLFF.

The CDR3 reads CASSGIRLGSYNEQFF. In DNA form, the CDR3 reads TGTGCCAGCAGTGGAATCAGACTAGGATCCTACAATGAGCAGTTCTTC. The chain carries TRBV25-1 and TRBJ2-1; perhaps TRBD2 as D (6 bases). The CDR3 has 16 amino acids. The germline CDR1 and CDR2 sequences are MGHDK and SYGVNS. Trimming cost V 4 bases and J 1 base, with 14 bases left between them.

The CDR3 spells CASLPGNMNEQYF. The CDR3 DNA reads as TGTGCCAGCTTGCCGGGAAACATGAACGAGCAGTACTTC. V and J are TRBV25-1 and TRBJ2-7, with TRBD2 as a possible D gene (5 bases). Looked up from germline, CDR1 is MGHDK and CDR2 is SYGVNS. Between the trimmed V and J ends, which lost 8 bases and 5 bases, there was a span of 16 bases. This CDR3 has 13 residues.

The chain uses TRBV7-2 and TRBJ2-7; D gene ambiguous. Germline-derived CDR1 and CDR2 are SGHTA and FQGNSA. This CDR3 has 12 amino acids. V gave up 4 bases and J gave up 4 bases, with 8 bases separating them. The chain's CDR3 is CASSSTYYEQYF. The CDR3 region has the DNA TGTGCCAGCAGCTCCACATATTACGAGCAGTACTTC.

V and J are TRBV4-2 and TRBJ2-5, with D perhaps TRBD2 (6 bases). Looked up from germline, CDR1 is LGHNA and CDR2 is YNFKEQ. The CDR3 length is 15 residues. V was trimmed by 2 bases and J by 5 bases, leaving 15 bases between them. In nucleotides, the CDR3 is TGTGCCAGCAGCCAATTTCGGGGGTTGGGGGAGACCCAGTACTTC. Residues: CASSQFRGLGETQYF.

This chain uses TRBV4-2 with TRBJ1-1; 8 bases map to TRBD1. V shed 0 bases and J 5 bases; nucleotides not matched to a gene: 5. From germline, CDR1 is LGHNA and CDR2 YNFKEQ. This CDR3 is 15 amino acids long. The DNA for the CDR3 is TGTGCCAGCAGCCAAGACAGGGGGCGCGGGACTGAAGCTTTCTTT. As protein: CASSQDRGRGTEAFF.

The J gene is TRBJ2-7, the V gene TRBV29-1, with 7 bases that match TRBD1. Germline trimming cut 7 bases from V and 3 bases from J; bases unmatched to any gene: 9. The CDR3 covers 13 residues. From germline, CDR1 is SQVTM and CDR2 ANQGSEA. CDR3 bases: TGCAGCGGCCGACACCGGGACAGCTACGAGCAGTACTTC. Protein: CSGRHRDSYEQYF.

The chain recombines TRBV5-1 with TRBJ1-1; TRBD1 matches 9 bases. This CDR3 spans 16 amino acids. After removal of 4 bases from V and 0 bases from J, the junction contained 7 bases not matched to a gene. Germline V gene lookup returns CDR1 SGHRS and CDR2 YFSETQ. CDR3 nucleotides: TGCGCCAGCAGCCCACAGGGGGCAACGGTGAACACTGAAGCTTTCTTT. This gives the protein CASSPQGATVNTEAFF.

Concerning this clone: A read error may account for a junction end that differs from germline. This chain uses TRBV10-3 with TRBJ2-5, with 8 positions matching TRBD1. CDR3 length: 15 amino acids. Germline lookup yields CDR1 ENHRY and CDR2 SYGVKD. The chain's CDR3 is CAISDPGGNQENQYF. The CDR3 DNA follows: TGTGCCATCAGTGACCCAGGGGGCAATCAAGAGAACCAGTACTTC.

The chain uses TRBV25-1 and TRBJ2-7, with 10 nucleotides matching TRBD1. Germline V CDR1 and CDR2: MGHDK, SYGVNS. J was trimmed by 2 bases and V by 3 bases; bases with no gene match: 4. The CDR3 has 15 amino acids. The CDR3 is CASSDDGTGAYEQYF. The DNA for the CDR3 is TGTGCCAGCAGTGACGACGGGACAGGGGCCTACGAGCAGTACTTC.